The 32 T cell receptor beta chains in this list originate from one sample, sequenced in a study of CD8+ T cells in alopecia areata (dated by TCRdb to the late 2010s). The library was produced with the immunoSEQ multiplex PCR assay. For TCR sequencing, RNA was extracted from every sample and reverse transcribed into cDNA to serve as template. TCRdb's version of the immuneACCESS table is confined to in-frame rearrangements and falls short of the full clone set. An unresolved V gene accounts for under half of the shortfall where checked; the remainder is of unknown origin. This sample gives roughly 40,000 clones in total; more than 50% of them show up just once. The ten most abundant clones make up about 1.7% of the sample. For about five biomarker-study patients, CD4+ cells were further sorted into CD25+CD127- cells. The sequencing input was CD4+ Tregs sorted from blood. These receptor sequences come from a human donor with alopecia areata.

This clone ranks as medium-sized (0.01 to 0.1%). This specimen includes other DNA sequences encoding the same CDR3. J is TRBJ1-1 and V is TRBV7-9; the D is unclear. There are 13 residues in the CDR3. V was clipped by 4 bases and J by 0 bases, with 6 bases between them. Germline lookup yields CDR1 SEHNR and CDR2 FQNEAQ (reference sequence). The CDR3 DNA sequence: TGTGCCAGCAGCTCCGAAATGAACACTGAAGCTTTCTTT. Amino acid sequence: CASSSEMNTEAFF.

The rearrangement uses TRBV19 and TRBJ2-5; D is unresolved. V lost 5 bases and J 1 base, leaving 11 bases between the germline ends. Germline CDR1 LNHDA, CDR2 SQIVND (reference sequence). This CDR3 region has 14 residues. CDR3: CASSPTNSQETQYF. CDR3 sequence (DNA): TGTGCCAGTAGTCCCACGAACAGCCAAGAGACCCAGTACTTC. The full variable domain, rest sourced from reference TRBV19 and TRBJ2-5, is DGGITQSPKYLFRKEGQNVTLSCEQNLNHDAMYWYRQDPGQGLRLIYYSQIVNDFQKGDIAEGYSVSREKKESFPLTVTSAQKNPTAFYLCASSPTNSQETQYFGPGTRLLVL.

This clone was found once. The chain joins TRBV4-3 to TRBJ1-4; the match to TRBD1 covers 8 bases. The CDR3 has 15 residues. J lost 8 bases, V lost 0 bases, and 5 bases had no gene match. Germline CDR1 reads LGHNA; CDR2 reads YSLEER. Here the CDR3 DNA reads TGCGCCAGCAGCCAAGAGCACAGGGGGGACGAAAAACTGTTTTTT. This encodes CASSQEHRGDEKLFF.

The chain carries TRBV4-2 and TRBJ2-3; D perhaps matches TRBD2 (5 bases). This CDR3 is 16 amino acids long. V was pared by 0 bases and J by 7 bases, with 17 bases between. Germline-derived CDR1 and CDR2 are LGHNA and YNFKEQ. The CDR3 sequence: CASSQDQGLQRYTQYF. The CDR3 DNA follows: TGTGCCAGCAGCCAAGATCAAGGACTCCAGAGATATACGCAGTATTTT.

This clone was seen a few times. V is TRBV29-1 and J is TRBJ2-1; 10 bases agree with TRBD2. The V gene end was trimmed by 1 base and the J gene end by 2 bases; junction bases not matched to a gene: 11. The CDR3 consists of 18 residues. Looked up from germline, CDR1 is SQVTM and CDR2 is ANQGSEA. This chain's CDR3 is CSVEGLAGVYSPYNEQFF. Written as DNA, the CDR3 is TGCAGCGTTGAAGGTCTAGCGGGAGTATATTCTCCCTACAATGAGCAGTTCTTC.

The rearrangement links TRBV7-9 to TRBJ2-1, with D possibly TRBD2 on 6 matching bases. Trimming shortened V by 1 base and J by 10 bases, and 11 bases separated the two germline ends. This CDR3 has 13 amino acids. Per the germline V gene, CDR1 is SEHNR and CDR2 is FQNEAQ (reference sequence). CDR3 sequence reads: CASSLVLAGEQFF. The DNA of the CDR3 is TGTGCCAGCAGCTTAGTCCTGGCGGGGGAGCAGTTCTTC.

This clone is medium-sized by share. V is TRBV7-9 and J is TRBJ2-7; 8 bases align to TRBD1. J gave up 5 bases and V 3 bases, and 0 bases lay outside the gene matches. The CDR3 is made up of 12 amino acids. Germline V CDR1 and CDR2: SEHNR, FQNEAQ (reference sequence). The CDR3 bases are TGTGCCAGCAGCTTGACAGGGGACGAGCAGTACTTC. It yields the protein CASSLTGDEQYF.

The CDR3 nucleotides are TGTGCCAGCAGCTCGTTGAGAGGGGCCTCCTACGAGCAGTACTTC. Protein sequence: CASSSLRGASYEQYF. The rearrangement uses TRBV27 and TRBJ2-7; either TRBD1 or TRBD2 may fit D (5 bases each). V gave up 6 bases and J gave up 0 bases, with 15 bases separating them. From germline, CDR1 is MNHEY and CDR2 SMNVEV (reference sequence). The CDR3 has 15 amino acids.

The V and J genes are TRBV28 and TRBJ2-1, with 9 bases matching TRBD1. Germline V gene data show CDR1 as MDHEN and CDR2 as SYDVKM. V shed 6 bases, J shed 12 bases, and the junction held 21 bases outside the gene matches. CDR3 size: 17 residues. The CDR3 sequence is CASRRTGVISNRYGQFF. The CDR3 nucleotides read TGTGCCAGCAGAAGGACAGGGGTAATCTCGAATAGATATGGGCAGTTCTTC.

This chain uses TRBV5-1 with TRBJ1-1; 11 positions match TRBD1. This CDR3 contains 15 residues. The germline V gene encodes CDR1 SGHRS and CDR2 YFSETQ. V shed 3 bases and J 5 bases; nucleotides not matched to a gene: 6. CDR3 sequence: CASSYGQGALTEAFF. In nucleotides, the CDR3 is TGCGCCAGCAGCTACGGACAGGGGGCTTTAACTGAAGCTTTCTTT.

The sample holds a few counts of this clone. V usage is TRBV21-1 and J usage is TRBJ2-3. TRBV21-1 constitutes a pseudogene. The CDR3 covers 17 residues. CDR3 sequence reads: CASSALDPTNSTDTQYF. CDR3 DNA: TGTGCCAGCAGCGCCCTCGACCCTACCAATAGCACAGATACGCAGTATTTT.

In its sample, this clone was seen a few times. The CDR3: CSAQMPGGNTF. In nucleotides, the CDR3 is TGCAGTGCCCAGATGCCAGGGGGCAACACCTTC. The chain has TRBV20-1 and TRBJ1-2; 8 bases align to TRBD1. The CDR3 is 11 residues long. Germline lookup yields CDR1 DFQATT and CDR2 SNEGSKA (reference sequence). J gave up 12 bases and V 6 bases, and 9 bases lay outside the gene matches.

This sequence joins TRBV13 and TRBJ1-2; D remains unclear. With 5 bases removed from V and 3 bases from J, the gap between germline ends came to 10 bases. In germline, CDR1 is PRHDT, CDR2 FYEKMQ (reference sequence). The CDR3 is made up of 13 amino acids. CDR3 sequence reads: CASSPQVYYGYTF. CDR3 nucleotide sequence: TGTGCCAGCAGCCCCCAGGTTTACTATGGCTACACCTTC.

The rearrangement uses TRBV6-5 and TRBJ1-2, with a possible D match to TRBD1 (6 bases). The CDR3 has 11 amino acids. CDR1 and CDR2 from the germline V gene are MNHEY and SVGAGI. V was shortened by 5 bases and J by 10 bases, with 11 bases between the two germline ends. CDR3 sequence reads: CASSTGQFYTF. DNA for the CDR3: TGTGCCAGCAGTACCGGACAGTTCTACACCTTC.

The CDR3 region has the DNA TGTGCCAGCAGTCCCCGGCCTAGCGGGAAACAGTGGTACGAGCAGTACTTC. Translating gives CASSPRPSGKQWYEQYF. The chain uses TRBV27 and TRBJ2-7, with 9 bases matching TRBD2. Trimming removed 5 bases from V and 4 bases from J; junction bases left unmatched: 15. CDR3 length equals 17 residues. Germline values: CDR1 MNHEY, CDR2 SMNVEV (reference sequence).

This clone has a handful of counts. The chain carries TRBV5-1 and TRBJ2-1; 11 nucleotides align to TRBD2. This CDR3 comprises 16 residues. V lost 4 bases to trimming and J lost 7 bases; unmatched junction nucleotides: 10. Per the germline V gene, CDR1 is SGHRS and CDR2 is YFSETQ. CDR3 coding DNA: TGCGCCAGCAGCATCCTTACTAGCGGGAGTTGGAATGAGCAGTTCTTC. Encoded protein: CASSILTSGSWNEQFF.

V is TRBV6-4 and J is TRBJ2-1; 10 nucleotides line up with TRBD1. The junction had 4 bases not matched to a gene; V was cut back by 4 bases and J by 1 base. The CDR3 has 16 amino acids. Per the germline V gene, CDR1 is MRHNA and CDR2 is SNTAGT. The CDR3 region has the DNA TGTGCCAGCAGTGCCCGGGGACAGGGGTCCTACAATGAGCAGTTCTTC. Translated, it gives CASSARGQGSYNEQFF.

The CDR3 loop is CASRSRDGYTF. CDR3 coding DNA: TGTGCCAGCAGAAGCAGGGATGGCTACACCTTC. This chain connects TRBV5-6 to TRBJ1-2, with D possibly TRBD1 on 5 matching bases. This CDR3 spans 11 amino acids. V gave up 5 bases and J gave up 6 bases, with 8 bases separating them. CDR1 and CDR2 (germline): SGHDT, YYEEEE.

V is TRBV10-3 and J is TRBJ2-1, with D tentatively TRBD2 (5 bases). Trimming took 3 bases from V and 8 from J, leaving 11 bases between them. Germline V gene lookup returns CDR1 ENHRY and CDR2 SYGVKD. The CDR3 sequence is 13 residues long. The CDR3 DNA is TGTGCCATCAGTGACATATCGAGGGATGAGCAGTTCTTC. This translates into CAISDISRDEQFF.

In its sample, this clone is medium-sized. V and J are TRBV18 and TRBJ2-3; D remains unclear. Trimming left V 0 bases short and J 4 bases short, with 5 bases between. In germline, CDR1 is KGHSH, CDR2 LQKENI. The CDR3 is 13 amino acids. The CDR3 region has the DNA TGTGCCAGCTCACCACCCAGCGCAGATACGCAGTATTTT. Its protein product is CASSPPSADTQYF.

The chain recombines TRBV12-5 with TRBJ1-1; D is ambiguous. Germline V gene sequence: CDR1 LGHNT, CDR2 FRNRAP. This CDR3 region has 15 residues. The V gene lost 0 bases and the J gene lost 3 bases, with 11 bases spanning the gap. CDR3 protein: CASGLVLDGHTEAFF. The DNA of the CDR3 is TGTGCTAGTGGTTTGGTACTTGACGGGCACACTGAAGCTTTCTTT.

V usage is TRBV5-1 and J usage is TRBJ1-2; no reliable D call. Between the trimmed V and J ends, which lost 0 bases and 0 bases, there was a span of 9 bases. CDR1 and CDR2 from the germline V gene are SGHRS and YFSETQ. This CDR3 comprises 15 residues. CDR3: CASSLEARANYGYTF. The CDR3 DNA sequence: TGCGCCAGCAGCTTGGAAGCCAGAGCTAACTATGGCTACACCTTC.

This clone has a handful of counts. The rearrangement joins TRBV7-2 to TRBJ2-1; D call uncertain. In germline, CDR1 is SGHTA, CDR2 FQGNSA. V was clipped by 5 bases and J by 6 bases, with 5 bases between them. CDR3 length: 11 amino acids. In nucleotides, the CDR3 is TGTGCCAGCAGCGCAATCAATGAGCAGTTCTTC. Protein: CASSAINEQFF. The entire variable domain, with the rest obtained from reference TRBV7-2 and TRBJ2-1, is as follows: GAGVSQSPSNKVTEKGKDVELRCDPISGHTALYWYRQSLGQGLEFLIYFQGNSAPDKSGLPSDRFSAERTGGSVSTLTIQRTQQEDSAVYLCASSAINEQFFGPGTRLTVL.

Only a few counts were recorded for this clone. V is TRBV5-1 and J is TRBJ1-2; D remains unclear. The CDR3 loop spans 12 amino acids. The germline V gene has CDR1 SGHRS and CDR2 YFSETQ. V lost 2 bases and J lost 5, with 7 bases in between. The CDR3 DNA reads TGCGCCAGCAGCTTCGAAGGATATGGCTACACCTTC. Its protein is CASSFEGYGYTF.

The gene calls are TRBV14 and TRBJ2-3, with D perhaps TRBD2 (6 bases). Germline V gives CDR1 SGHDN, CDR2 FVKESK. The V end lost 1 base, the J end lost 1 base, and 21 bases lay between the germline ends. CDR3 length: 19 amino acids. The CDR3 loop is CASSQVGPWGERGTDTQYF. As DNA, the CDR3 is TGTGCCAGCAGCCAAGTAGGCCCTTGGGGTGAGCGGGGCACAGATACGCAGTATTTT. Full variable domain (missing parts from reference TRBV14 and TRBJ2-3): EAGVTQFPSHSVIEKGQTVTLRCDPISGHDNLYWYRRVMGKEIKFLLHFVKESKQDESGMPNNRFLAERTGGTYSTLKVQPAELEDSGVYFCASSQVGPWGERGTDTQYFGPGTRLTVL.

This chain's CDR3 is CASSRQGIGDTQYF. DNA for the CDR3: TGTGCCAGCAGCCGACAGGGCATTGGAGATACGCAGTATTTT. This rearrangement joins TRBV7-2 to TRBJ2-3, with 7 positions matching TRBD1. This CDR3 comprises 14 residues. Germline V gene data show CDR1 as SGHTA and CDR2 as FQGNSA. The J segment lost 5 bases and the V segment lost 5 bases, leaving 7 bases of the junction unmatched.

This chain links TRBV9 with TRBJ1-4; 7 nucleotides match TRBD1. Germline V gene lookup returns CDR1 SGDLS and CDR2 YYNGEE. The CDR3 totals 15 residues. The V segment lost 4 bases and the J segment 5 bases; nucleotides outside the gene matches: 8. Here the CDR3 reads CASSFRDRENEKLFF. CDR3 coding DNA: TGTGCCAGCAGCTTTCGAGACAGGGAAAATGAAAAACTGTTTTTT.

This clone is medium-sized. The rearrangement uses TRBV5-1 and TRBJ1-5; D is ambiguous. The ends were cut back, 4 bases at V and 0 bases at J, with 8 bases in the middle. The CDR3 contains 14 residues. Germline-derived CDR1 and CDR2 are SGHRS and YFSETQ. Here the CDR3 DNA reads TGCGCCAGCAGCCCAGGAGTTAGCAATCAGCCCCAGCATTTT. Protein product: CASSPGVSNQPQHF.

V usage is TRBV7-3 and J usage is TRBJ2-3; weak D call: TRBD1 (5 bases). The CDR3 loop spans 14 amino acids. The V end was cut by 3 bases, the J end by 4 bases, with 11 bases between. Germline values: CDR1 SGHTA, CDR2 FQGTGA. CDR3 nucleotides: TGTGCCAGCAGCTTCAAGGGGTCCCCAGATACGCAGTATTTT. This translates into CASSFKGSPDTQYF.

V gene TRBV10-2 combines with J gene TRBJ1-2, with no clear D. V was clipped by 6 bases and J by 2 bases, with 10 bases between them. The CDR3 runs to 13 residues. Germline V gives CDR1 WSHSY, CDR2 SAAADI. Here the CDR3 DNA reads TGCGCCAGCAGCTCAACCTCGAACTATGGCTACACCTTC. Protein: CASSSTSNYGYTF.

This clone was detected only a few times. The genes are TRBV7-8 and TRBJ1-5; D is unclear. The CDR3 sequence is 16 residues long. Germline V lookup: CDR1 SGHVS, CDR2 FQNEAQ. V gave up 1 base and J gave up 0 bases, with 10 bases separating them. The CDR3 region has the DNA TGTGCCAGCAGCTTAGAAGGGATGTATAGCAATCAGCCCCAGCATTTT. It codes for CASSLEGMYSNQPQHF.

This clone came up a few times. V usage is TRBV6-5 and J usage is TRBJ2-7, with TRBD1 matching 9 bases. With 2 bases clipped from V and 1 base from J, the junction kept 3 bases outside the gene matches. CDR3 length: 15 residues. The germline V gene encodes CDR1 MNHEY and CDR2 SVGAGI. This CDR3 is CASSYGGTGSYEQYF. CDR3 coding DNA: TGTGCCAGCAGTTACGGCGGGACAGGGTCCTACGAGCAGTACTTC.